The TCR beta chain under discussion was sequenced for a study of long-term antiretroviral therapy in people with HIV. Study-level points and caveats: It was observed that HIV repertoires exhibited narrower CDR3 length ranges than controls.

With survey level as its setting, the immunoSEQ assay was v3.0. Only in-frame clones appear in the TCRdb table, and some are missing; sequencing was by immunoSEQ multiplex PCR. The sample includes 5,000 to 7,500 clones, over 75% of them seen just once. CDR1 and CDR2 from the germline V gene are LNHDA and SQIVND (reference sequence). The CDR3 length is 12 residues. V was trimmed by 4 bases and J by 6 bases, leaving 7 bases between them. On this clone itself: The target antigen is unknown.

This clonotype was obtained from a woman aged 50 to 60 with HIV. The chain is built from TRBV19 and TRBJ2-1; no definite D call. Here the sequenced sample was unsorted PBMCs, taken 3.7 years after starting antiretroviral therapy. CDR3 sequence: CASSTQGNEQFF. CDR3 coding DNA: TGTGCCAGTAGTACCCAAGGCAATGAGCAGTTCTTC.